This is a list of T cell receptor beta chains from one sample in a study of CD8+ T cells in alopecia areata. Assay used: immunoSEQ multiplex PCR; TCRdb lists only in-frame clones, some missing. The sample lists approximately 200,000 clones; about 60% were seen once. The specimen comprised CD4+ T cells sorted from blood, sampled at week 4, from a patient treated with tofacitinib. These receptors all come from a human donor with alopecia areata. CDR3s include the opening cysteine and the closing phenylalanine or tryptophan. A D gene is named only where the DNA matches it firmly. Only some rows state a clone size, as once, few, many or a class for expanded clones.

d_gene: TRBD2; abundance: few; v_gene: TRBV7-2; j_gene: TRBJ2-1; CDR3nt: TGTGCCAGCAGCTTAGAAGGCGGGGGGGTTTACAATGAGCAGTTCTTC; CDR3aa: CASSLEGGGVYNEQFF
d_gene: -; abundance: -; v_gene: TRBV4-1; j_gene: TRBJ1-6; CDR3nt: TGCGCCAGCAGCCCTTCAACCATATCACCCCTCCACTTT; CDR3aa: CASSPSTISPLHF
d_gene: -; abundance: -; v_gene: TRBV27; j_gene: TRBJ2-3; CDR3nt: TGTGCCAGCAGTTTAAGGTTGTACCAGGGCACAGATACGCAGTATTTT; CDR3aa: CASSLRLYQGTDTQYF
d_gene: -; abundance: -; v_gene: TRBV30; j_gene: TRBJ2-7; CDR3nt: TGTGCCTGGAGTGTAACGCGTGGCCCCTCTTTC; CDR3aa: CAWSVTRGPSF
d_gene: TRBD1; abundance: -; v_gene: TRBV30; j_gene: TRBJ2-6; CDR3nt: TGTGCCTGGAGTGAAACAGGGGAGAAAGGGGCCAACGTCCTGACTTTC; CDR3aa: CAWSETGEKGANVLTF
d_gene: -; abundance: -; v_gene: TRBV5-1; j_gene: TRBJ1-2; CDR3nt: TGCGCCAGCAGCCTCGGACAGCCAACATATGGCTACACCTTC; CDR3aa: CASSLGQPTYGYTF
d_gene: -; abundance: -; v_gene: TRBV29-1; j_gene: TRBJ2-5; CDR3nt: TGCAGCCAGAGACAGGGAGGGGAGACCCAGTACTTC; CDR3aa: CSQRQGGETQYF
d_gene: -; abundance: -; v_gene: TRBV29-1; j_gene: TRBJ1-2; CDR3nt: TGCAGCGTTGGGCCCAGGACTTTGGCCTATGGCTACACCTTC; CDR3aa: CSVGPRTLAYGYTF
d_gene: TRBD1; abundance: once; v_gene: TRBV5-1; j_gene: TRBJ1-2; CDR3nt: TGCGCCAGCAGCTCCAACCCGGGACAGGGTGAGGGCTACACCTTC; CDR3aa: CASSSNPGQGEGYTF
d_gene: TRBD2; abundance: few; v_gene: TRBV4-1; j_gene: TRBJ2-5; CDR3nt: TGCGCCAGCAGCCAAGGGCTAGCGGGGGCAGAGACCCAGTACTTC; CDR3aa: CASSQGLAGAETQYF
d_gene: -; abundance: few; v_gene: TRBV4-1; j_gene: TRBJ1-2; CDR3nt: TGCGCCAGCGCCCTGGGGGAACGGTGGTCTAACTATGGCTACACCTTC; CDR3aa: CASALGERWSNYGYTF
d_gene: -; abundance: -; v_gene: TRBV27; j_gene: TRBJ2-7; CDR3nt: TGTGCCAGCAGTCTCAGGTGGGGTCTCTACGAGCAGTACTTC; CDR3aa: CASSLRWGLYEQYF
d_gene: TRBD1; abundance: few; v_gene: TRBV30; j_gene: TRBJ2-2; CDR3nt: TGTGCCTGGGGCAGGGGGTCGAACACCGGGGAGCTGTTTTTT; CDR3aa: CAWGRGSNTGELFF
d_gene: TRBD1; abundance: -; v_gene: TRBV5-1; j_gene: TRBJ2-7; CDR3nt: TGCGCCAGCAGCGTGGGACAGGGGTTAGGCTACGAGCAGTACTTC; CDR3aa: CASSVGQGLGYEQYF
d_gene: TRBD1; abundance: once; v_gene: TRBV5-1; j_gene: TRBJ2-5; CDR3nt: TGCGCCAGCAGCTTGGCGGGACAGGACACGGGGGAGACCCAGTACTTC; CDR3aa: CASSLAGQDTGETQYF
d_gene: -; abundance: -; v_gene: TRBV19; j_gene: TRBJ1-4; CDR3nt: TGTGCCAGTAGTGGTTGGTTAGGACGGGACGGAGAAAAACTGTTTTTT; CDR3aa: CASSGWLGRDGEKLFF
d_gene: -; abundance: -; v_gene: TRBV28; j_gene: TRBJ1-1; CDR3nt: TGTGCCAGCAGTTTATATCGGGGAACTTTCTTT; CDR3aa: CASSLYRGTFF
d_gene: -; abundance: -; v_gene: TRBV7-3; j_gene: TRBJ2-5; CDR3nt: TGTGCCAGCAGCTTGGGACACGGAGAGACCCAGTACTTC; CDR3aa: CASSLGHGETQYF
d_gene: -; abundance: -; v_gene: TRBV4-2; j_gene: TRBJ2-3; CDR3nt: TGTGCCAGCAGCCAAGAGGTCAAGCAGGCAGATACGCAGTATTTT; CDR3aa: CASSQEVKQADTQYF
d_gene: TRBD2; abundance: -; v_gene: TRBV7-2; j_gene: TRBJ2-5; CDR3nt: TGTGCCAGCAGCCCATCTAGCGGCGCCCAAGAGACCCAGTACTTC; CDR3aa: CASSPSSGAQETQYF
d_gene: -; abundance: few; v_gene: TRBV5-1; j_gene: TRBJ1-4; CDR3nt: TGCGCCAGCAGCCGTGGTCCTCGGGCAGGTGAAAAACTGTTTTTT; CDR3aa: CASSRGPRAGEKLFF
d_gene: -; abundance: -; v_gene: TRBV29-1; j_gene: TRBJ2-2; CDR3nt: TGCAGCGTTGCCGGACTCAGGAACACCGGGGAGCTGTTTTTT; CDR3aa: CSVAGLRNTGELFF
d_gene: -; abundance: -; v_gene: TRBV29-1; j_gene: TRBJ1-5; CDR3nt: TGCAGCGTTGGAGACAGGACCCATCAGCCCCAGCATTTT; CDR3aa: CSVGDRTHQPQHF
d_gene: -; abundance: -; v_gene: TRBV4-1; j_gene: TRBJ1-6; CDR3nt: TGCGCCAGCAGCCAGGGACAAGAGATATACTCACCCCTCCACTTT; CDR3aa: CASSQGQEIYSPLHF
d_gene: -; abundance: few; v_gene: TRBV5-1; j_gene: TRBJ1-1; CDR3nt: TGCGCCAGCAGCTTGGGGACAGTGAACACTGAAGCTTTCTTT; CDR3aa: CASSLGTVNTEAFF
d_gene: TRBD1; abundance: -; v_gene: TRBV9; j_gene: TRBJ2-5; CDR3nt: TGTGCCAGCAGCGTAGCTACGGGACAGGCCCAAGAGACCCAGTACTTC; CDR3aa: CASSVATGQAQETQYF
d_gene: -; abundance: -; v_gene: TRBV7-2; j_gene: TRBJ1-5; CDR3nt: TGTGCCAGCAGCCATGGGGGAAATAGCAATCAGCCCCAGCATTTT; CDR3aa: CASSHGGNSNQPQHF
d_gene: -; abundance: -; v_gene: TRBV5-1; j_gene: TRBJ2-3; CDR3nt: TGCGCCAGCAGCCTTCGAGTCGGGAGCACAGATACGCAGTATTTT; CDR3aa: CASSLRVGSTDTQYF
d_gene: TRBD1; abundance: few; v_gene: TRBV7-3; j_gene: TRBJ2-4; CDR3nt: TGTGCCAGCACCCCTCGACAGGGTCTTTACTTC; CDR3aa: CASTPRQGLYF
d_gene: -; abundance: few; v_gene: TRBV29-1; j_gene: TRBJ1-2; CDR3nt: TGCAGCGCCAGGAGCCCTGGGGTGGACTATGGCTACACCTTC; CDR3aa: CSARSPGVDYGYTF
d_gene: -; abundance: -; v_gene: TRBV7-6; j_gene: TRBJ2-3; CDR3nt: TGTGCCAGCAGCTTAGGTGGGGAGGCGGATACGCAGTATTTT; CDR3aa: CASSLGGEADTQYF
d_gene: -; abundance: -; v_gene: TRBV29-1; j_gene: TRBJ2-7; CDR3nt: TGCAGCGTTAGAAAAGGGGCGGCCTACGAGCAGTACTTC; CDR3aa: CSVRKGAAYEQYF
d_gene: TRBD2; abundance: few; v_gene: TRBV29-1; j_gene: TRBJ2-3; CDR3nt: TGCAGCGTTGGGACTAGCGGGACCACAGATACGCAGTATTTT; CDR3aa: CSVGTSGTTDTQYF
d_gene: TRBD1; abundance: few; v_gene: TRBV4-2; j_gene: TRBJ1-2; CDR3nt: TGTGCCAGCAGCCAAGAGGGGACAGGGGTCGGCTACACCTTC; CDR3aa: CASSQEGTGVGYTF
d_gene: -; abundance: -; v_gene: TRBV2; j_gene: TRBJ2-7; CDR3nt: TGTGCCAGCAGTGAGACCTACGAGCAGTACTTC; CDR3aa: CASSETYEQYF
d_gene: TRBD2; abundance: -; v_gene: TRBV30; j_gene: TRBJ2-2; CDR3nt: TGTGCCTGGAGTGGACTAGCTGGGACCGGGGAGCTGTTTTTT; CDR3aa: CAWSGLAGTGELFF
d_gene: -; abundance: -; v_gene: TRBV5-5; j_gene: TRBJ2-3; CDR3nt: TGTGCCAGCAGCTTGACTGGATGGAGCGGAGGGACAGATACGCAGTATTTT; CDR3aa: CASSLTGWSGGTDTQYF
d_gene: TRBD1; abundance: -; v_gene: TRBV2; j_gene: TRBJ1-5; CDR3nt: TGTGCCAGCAGGGGGACAGGGGTGAATCAGCCCCAGCATTTT; CDR3aa: CASRGTGVNQPQHF
d_gene: -; abundance: -; v_gene: TRBV7-2; j_gene: TRBJ2-5; CDR3nt: TGTGCCAGCAGCTCCGTAACAGGGTTCCAAGAGACCCAGTACTTC; CDR3aa: CASSSVTGFQETQYF
d_gene: -; abundance: -; v_gene: TRBV30; j_gene: TRBJ2-5; CDR3nt: TGTGCCGGAGGAGGGGGAGAGACCCAGTACTTC; CDR3aa: CAGGGGETQYF
d_gene: -; abundance: -; v_gene: TRBV6-5; j_gene: TRBJ2-7; CDR3nt: TGTGCCAGCAGCAGGGGACCTTCCTACGAGCAGTACTTC; CDR3aa: CASSRGPSYEQYF
d_gene: -; abundance: -; v_gene: TRBV5-6; j_gene: TRBJ1-2; CDR3nt: TGTGCCAGCAGCTTGACAGGGTCTCTGGACTATGGCTACACCTTC; CDR3aa: CASSLTGSLDYGYTF